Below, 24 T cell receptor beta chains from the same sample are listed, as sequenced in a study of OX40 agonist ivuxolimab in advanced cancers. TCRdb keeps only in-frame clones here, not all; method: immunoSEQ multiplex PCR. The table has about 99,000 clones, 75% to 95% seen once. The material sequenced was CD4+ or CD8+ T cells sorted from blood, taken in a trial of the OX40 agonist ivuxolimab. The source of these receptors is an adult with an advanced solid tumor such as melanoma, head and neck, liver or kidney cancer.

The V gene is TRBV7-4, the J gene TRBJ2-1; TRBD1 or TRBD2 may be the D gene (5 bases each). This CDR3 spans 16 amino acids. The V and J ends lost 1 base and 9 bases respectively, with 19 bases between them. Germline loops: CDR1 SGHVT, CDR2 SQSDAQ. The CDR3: CASSLEGTRGRVEQFF. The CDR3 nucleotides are TGTGCCAGCAGCTTAGAAGGTACGAGGGGCCGCGTTGAGCAGTTCTTC.

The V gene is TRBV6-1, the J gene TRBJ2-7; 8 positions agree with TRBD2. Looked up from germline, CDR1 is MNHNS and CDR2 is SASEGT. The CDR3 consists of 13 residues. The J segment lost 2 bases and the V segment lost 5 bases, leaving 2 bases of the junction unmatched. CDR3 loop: CASSPGGPYEQYF. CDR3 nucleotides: TGTGCCAGCAGTCCGGGGGGGCCCTACGAGCAGTACTTC.

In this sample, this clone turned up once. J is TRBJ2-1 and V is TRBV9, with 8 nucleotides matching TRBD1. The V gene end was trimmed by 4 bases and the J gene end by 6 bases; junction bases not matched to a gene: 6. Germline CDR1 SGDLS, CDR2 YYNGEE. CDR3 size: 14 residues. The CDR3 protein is CASSTGGSGNEQFF. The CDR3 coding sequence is TGTGCCAGCAGCACAGGGGGATCGGGCAATGAGCAGTTCTTC.

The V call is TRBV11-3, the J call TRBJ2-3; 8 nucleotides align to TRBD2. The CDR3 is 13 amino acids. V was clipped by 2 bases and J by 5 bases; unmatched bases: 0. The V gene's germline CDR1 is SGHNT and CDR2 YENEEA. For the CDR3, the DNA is TGTGCCAGCAGCTTAAGCGGGAGAGATACGCAGTATTTT. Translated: CASSLSGRDTQYF.

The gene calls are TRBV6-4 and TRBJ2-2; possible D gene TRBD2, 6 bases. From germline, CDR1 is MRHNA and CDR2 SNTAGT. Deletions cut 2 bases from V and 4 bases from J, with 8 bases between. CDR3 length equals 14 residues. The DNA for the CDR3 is TGTGCCAGCAGTGACAGGCGGGGCACCGGGGAGCTGTTTTTT. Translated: CASSDRRGTGELFF.

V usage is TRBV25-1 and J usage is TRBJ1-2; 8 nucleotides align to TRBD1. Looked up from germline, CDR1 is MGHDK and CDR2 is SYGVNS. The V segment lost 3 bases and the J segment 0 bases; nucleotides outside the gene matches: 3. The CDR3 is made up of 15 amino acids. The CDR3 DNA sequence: TGTGCCAGCAGTGATAACAGGGGGACTAACTATGGCTACACCTTC. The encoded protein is CASSDNRGTNYGYTF.

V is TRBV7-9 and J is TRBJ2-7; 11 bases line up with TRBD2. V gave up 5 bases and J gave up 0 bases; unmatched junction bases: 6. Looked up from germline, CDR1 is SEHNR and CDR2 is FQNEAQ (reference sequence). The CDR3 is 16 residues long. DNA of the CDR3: TGTGCCAGCAGCCCCGGGACTAGCGGTAACTCCTACGAGCAGTACTTC. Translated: CASSPGTSGNSYEQYF.

In DNA, the CDR3 is TGCGCCAGCAGCGATCCGGGACAGCCAGATCCTGGGGCCAACGTCCTGACTTTC. This translates into CASSDPGQPDPGANVLTF. The V call is TRBV10-2, the J call TRBJ2-6; TRBD1 agrees at 7 bases. J was trimmed by 2 bases and V by 6 bases; bases with no gene match: 13. CDR1 is WSHSY, CDR2 SAAADI, per germline. The CDR3 consists of 18 residues.

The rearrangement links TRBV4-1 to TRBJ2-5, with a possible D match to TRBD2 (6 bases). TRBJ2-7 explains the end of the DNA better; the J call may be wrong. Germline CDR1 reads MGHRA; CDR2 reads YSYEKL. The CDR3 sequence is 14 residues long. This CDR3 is CASSQLGGSYEQYF. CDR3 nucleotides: TGCGCCAGCAGCCAACTGGGAGGATCCTACGAGCAGTACTTC.

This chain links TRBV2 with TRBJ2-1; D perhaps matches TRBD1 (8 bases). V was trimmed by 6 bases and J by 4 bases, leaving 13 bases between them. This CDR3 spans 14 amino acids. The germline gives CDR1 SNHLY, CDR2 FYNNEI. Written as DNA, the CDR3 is TGTGCCAGCAGCGGACAGGGAGGGTACAATGAGCAGTTCTTC. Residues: CASSGQGGYNEQFF.

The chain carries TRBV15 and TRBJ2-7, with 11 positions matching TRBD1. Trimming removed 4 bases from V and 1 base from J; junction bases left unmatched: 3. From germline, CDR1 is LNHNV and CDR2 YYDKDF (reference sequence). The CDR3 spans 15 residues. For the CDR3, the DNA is TGTGCCACCAGCACCGGGACAGGGGGGTCCTACGAGCAGTACTTC. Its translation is CATSTGTGGSYEQYF.

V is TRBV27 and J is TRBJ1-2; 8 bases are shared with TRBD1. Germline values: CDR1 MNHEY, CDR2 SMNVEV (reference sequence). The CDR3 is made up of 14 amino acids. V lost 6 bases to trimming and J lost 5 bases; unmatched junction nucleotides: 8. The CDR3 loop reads CASRGTGSGYGYTF. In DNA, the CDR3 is TGTGCCAGCAGGGGGACAGGTTCGGGGTATGGCTACACCTTC.

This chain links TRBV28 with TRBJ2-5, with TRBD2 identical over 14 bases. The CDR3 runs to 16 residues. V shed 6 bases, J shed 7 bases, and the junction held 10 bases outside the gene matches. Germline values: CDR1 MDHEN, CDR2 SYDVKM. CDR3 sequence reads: CASRIRLAGGRGTQYF. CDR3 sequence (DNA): TGTGCCAGCAGAATTCGACTAGCGGGAGGGAGGGGGACCCAGTACTTC.

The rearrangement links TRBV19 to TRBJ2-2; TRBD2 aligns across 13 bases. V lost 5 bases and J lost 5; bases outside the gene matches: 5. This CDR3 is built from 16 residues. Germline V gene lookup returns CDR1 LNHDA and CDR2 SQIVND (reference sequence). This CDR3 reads CASSGGLAGVTGELFF. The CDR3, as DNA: TGTGCCAGTAGTGGCGGACTAGCGGGAGTTACCGGGGAGCTGTTTTTT.

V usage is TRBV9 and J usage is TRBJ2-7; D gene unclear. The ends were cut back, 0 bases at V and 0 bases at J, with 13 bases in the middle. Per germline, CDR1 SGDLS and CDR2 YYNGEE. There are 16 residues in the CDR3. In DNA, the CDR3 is TGTGCCAGCAGCGTAGTTTTGCTCTTTAGCTCCTACGAGCAGTACTTC. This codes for CASSVVLLFSSYEQYF. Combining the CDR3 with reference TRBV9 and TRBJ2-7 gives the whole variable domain DSGVTQTPKHLITATGQRVTLRCSPRSGDLSVYWYQQSLDQGLQFLIQYYNGEERAKGNILERFSAQQFPDLHSELNLSSLELGDSALYFCASSVVLLFSSYEQYFGPGTRLTVT.

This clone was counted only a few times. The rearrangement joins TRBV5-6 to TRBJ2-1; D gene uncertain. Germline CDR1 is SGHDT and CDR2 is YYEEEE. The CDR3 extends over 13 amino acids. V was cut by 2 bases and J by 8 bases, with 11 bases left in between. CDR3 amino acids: CASSFSVRDEQFF. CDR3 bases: TGTGCCAGCAGCTTTAGTGTCCGGGATGAGCAGTTCTTC.

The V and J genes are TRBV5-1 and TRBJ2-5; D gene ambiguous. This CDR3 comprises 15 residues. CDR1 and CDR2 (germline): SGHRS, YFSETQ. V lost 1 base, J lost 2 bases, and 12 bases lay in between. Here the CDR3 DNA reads TGCGCCAGCAGCTTGTTGGGTCTGGAGCAAGAGACCCAGTACTTC. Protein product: CASSLLGLEQETQYF.

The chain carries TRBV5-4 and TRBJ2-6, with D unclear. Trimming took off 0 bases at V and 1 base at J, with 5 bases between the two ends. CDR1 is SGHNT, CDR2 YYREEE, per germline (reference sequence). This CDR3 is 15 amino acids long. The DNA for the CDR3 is TGTGCCAGCAGCTTGGGATGGTCTGGGGCCAACGTCCTGACTTTC. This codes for CASSLGWSGANVLTF.

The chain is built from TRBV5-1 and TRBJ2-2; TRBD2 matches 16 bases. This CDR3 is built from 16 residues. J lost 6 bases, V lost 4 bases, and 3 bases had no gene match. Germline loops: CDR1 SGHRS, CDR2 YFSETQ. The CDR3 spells CASSAGTSGRAGELFF. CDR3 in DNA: TGCGCCAGCAGCGCCGGGACTAGCGGGAGGGCCGGGGAGCTGTTTTTT.

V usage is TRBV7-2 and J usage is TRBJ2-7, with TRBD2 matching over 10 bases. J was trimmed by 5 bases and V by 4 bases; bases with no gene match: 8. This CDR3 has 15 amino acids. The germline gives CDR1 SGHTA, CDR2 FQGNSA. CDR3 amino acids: CASSSSGSSLDEQYF. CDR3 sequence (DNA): TGTGCCAGCAGCTCTAGCGGGAGTAGCCTCGACGAGCAGTACTTC.

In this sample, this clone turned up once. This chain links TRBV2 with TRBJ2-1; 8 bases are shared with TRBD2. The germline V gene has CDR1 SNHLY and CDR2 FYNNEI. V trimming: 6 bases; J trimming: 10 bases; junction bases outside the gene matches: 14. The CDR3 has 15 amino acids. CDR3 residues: CASRGQVGRAGEQFF. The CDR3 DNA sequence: TGTGCCAGCAGGGGGCAGGTCGGGAGGGCCGGGGAGCAGTTCTTC.

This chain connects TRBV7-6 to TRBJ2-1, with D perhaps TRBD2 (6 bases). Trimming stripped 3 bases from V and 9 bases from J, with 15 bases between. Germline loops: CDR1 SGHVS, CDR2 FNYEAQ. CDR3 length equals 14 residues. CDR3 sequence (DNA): TGTGCCAGCAGCTTGGGGGGAGGTAGCTCTGAGCAGTTCTTC. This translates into CASSLGGGSSEQFF.

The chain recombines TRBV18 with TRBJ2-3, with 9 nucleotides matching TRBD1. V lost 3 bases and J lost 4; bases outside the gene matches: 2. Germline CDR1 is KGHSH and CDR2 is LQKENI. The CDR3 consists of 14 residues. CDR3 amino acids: CASSPGQGSDTQYF. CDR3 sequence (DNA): TGTGCCAGCTCACCGGGACAGGGCTCAGATACGCAGTATTTT.

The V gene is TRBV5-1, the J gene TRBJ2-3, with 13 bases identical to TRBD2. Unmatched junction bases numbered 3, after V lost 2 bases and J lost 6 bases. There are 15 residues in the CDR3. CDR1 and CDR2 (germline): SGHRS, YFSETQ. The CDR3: CASSFGTSGVDTQYF. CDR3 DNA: TGCGCCAGCAGCTTCGGGACTAGCGGGGTGGATACGCAGTATTTT.